The 23 T cell receptor beta chains in this list originate from one sample, sequenced in a study of blood T cell repertoires in COVID-19 (dated by TCRdb to the early 2020s). The method behind the library was the immunoSEQ multiplex PCR assay. TCRdb retrieved this table from immuneACCESS and kept in-frame rearrangements only. Not all clones are present; in checked studies, unresolved V genes account for under half, and no reason is known for the remainder. The table for this sample lists about 190,000 clones; around 82% of them were counted only once. The ten largest clones capture roughly 17% of the sample. The material sequenced was PBMCs or T cells enriched from blood (not recorded which). The receptor source for this set is a woman aged 50 to 60 with acute COVID-19.

The rearrangement uses TRBV28 and TRBJ1-5; D unclear. CDR1 and CDR2 from the germline V gene are MDHEN and SYDVKM. Trimming left V 7 bases short and J 0 bases short, with 16 bases between. The CDR3 loop spans 16 amino acids. The DNA of the CDR3 is TGTGCCAGCAACTTATTGTTCCAAAATAGCAATCAGCCCCAGCATTTT. Translation gives CASNLLFQNSNQPQHF.

This clone was counted once. The V call is TRBV21-1, the J call TRBJ2-1; the table assigns TRBD1, which was not confirmed against the DNA. TRBV21-1 has pseudogene status. The CDR3 runs 17 residues. The CDR3 spells CASSKAGGQGARNEQFF. The CDR3 bases are TGTGCCAGCAGCAAAGCGGGGGGACAGGGGGCGCGTAATGAGCAGTTCTTC.

J is TRBJ2-2 and V is TRBV11-2; 11 positions match TRBD2. The V and J ends lost 1 base and 6 bases, in that order; junction bases with no gene match: 7. The CDR3 spans 17 residues. The V gene's germline CDR1 is SGHAT and CDR2 FQNNGV. The DNA for the CDR3 is TGTGCCAGCAGCTTAGTGGCTAGCGGGGGGTTGTCCGGGGAGCTGTTTTTT. Encoded protein: CASSLVASGGLSGELFF.

This clone was counted only a few times. This chain joins TRBV19 and TRBJ1-1; the match to TRBD1 covers 9 bases. Germline V gives CDR1 LNHDA, CDR2 SQIVND (reference sequence). V gave up 3 bases and J gave up 4 bases; unmatched junction bases: 6. There are 15 residues in the CDR3. This CDR3 reads CASSIHGDRVTEAFF. CDR3 DNA: TGTGCCAGTAGTATTCATGGGGACAGGGTCACTGAAGCTTTCTTT.

This chain's CDR3 is CASSRSYGQETQYF. In DNA, the CDR3 is TGCGCCAGCAGCCGGAGTTACGGGCAAGAGACCCAGTACTTC. This chain uses TRBV4-1 with TRBJ2-5, with D hard to call. The CDR3 runs 14 residues. Germline lookup yields CDR1 MGHRA and CDR2 YSYEKL. Trimming cost V 4 bases and J 2 bases, with 11 bases left between them.

The chain carries TRBV6-4 and TRBJ1-2, with TRBD1 as a possible D gene (5 bases). The CDR3 is 15 amino acids. V was trimmed by 7 bases and J by 2 bases, leaving 17 bases between them. The V gene's germline CDR1 is MRHNA and CDR2 SNTAGT. CDR3 sequence (DNA): TGTGCCAGCACTAAGCAGGGTGGGAGGAACTATGGCTACACCTTC. It specifies CASTKQGGRNYGYTF.

The CDR3 protein is CASSLAAQASPYEQYV. CDR3 in DNA: TGCGCCAGCAGCTTGGCTGCTCAGGCTAGCCCCTACGAGCAGTACGTC. The chain uses TRBV5-1 and TRBJ2-7; a possible D gene is TRBD2 (5 bases). Germline V CDR1 and CDR2: SGHRS, YFSETQ. There are 16 residues in the CDR3. V was shortened by 0 bases and J by 2 bases, with 15 bases between the two germline ends.

V gene TRBV24-1 combines with J gene TRBJ2-3; no definite D call. V lost 9 bases and J lost 1, with 10 bases in between. The CDR3 spans 13 residues. The germline V gene encodes CDR1 KGHDR and CDR2 SFDVKD. The CDR3 DNA reads as TGTGCCACCCAGATAGGAGGCACAGATACGCAGTATTTT. Translated, it gives CATQIGGTDTQYF.

This sequence joins TRBV6-4 and TRBJ1-6; D gene unclear. The CDR3 is made up of 14 amino acids. The germline V gene encodes CDR1 MRHNA and CDR2 SNTAGT. Trimming pared 6 bases from V and 10 bases from J, leaving 16 bases between. CDR3 sequence reads: CASSPEGTNSPLHF. Written as DNA, the CDR3 is TGTGCCAGCAGCCCAGAGGGAACCAACTCACCCCTCCACTTT.

Written as DNA, the CDR3 is TGTGCCAGTAGCAACAGGGGCGGCATCTCTGGAAACACCATATATTTT. Amino acid sequence: CASSNRGGISGNTIYF. The gene calls are TRBV19 and TRBJ1-3, with TRBD1 matching over 7 bases. V gave up 6 bases and J gave up 0 bases; unmatched junction bases: 8. The CDR3 covers 16 residues. The germline gives CDR1 LNHDA, CDR2 SQIVND (reference sequence).

This clone was detected only a few times. The rearrangement joins TRBV24-1 to TRBJ2-2; D may be TRBD1 (5 bases). Trimming took off 0 bases at V and 4 bases at J, with 14 bases between the two ends. The CDR3 extends over 17 amino acids. Looked up from germline, CDR1 is KGHDR and CDR2 is SFDVKD. CDR3 protein: CATSDLPSDSTTGELFF. The CDR3 bases are TGTGCCACCAGTGATTTGCCCTCCGACAGTACCACCGGGGAGCTGTTTTTT.

The V and J genes are TRBV14 and TRBJ1-3; tentative D call: TRBD1 (5 bases). Germline V lookup: CDR1 SGHDN, CDR2 FVKESK. The germline V and J ends were trimmed by 0 bases and 4 bases, with 10 bases remaining between them. The CDR3 is made up of 15 amino acids. The CDR3 protein is CASSQDLRTGNTIYF. CDR3 DNA sequence: TGTGCCAGCAGCCAAGATCTTAGGACAGGAAACACCATATATTTT.

This clone was observed once. The V call is TRBV19, the J call TRBJ2-6; the match to TRBD2 covers 7 bases. V lost 5 bases and J lost 0; bases outside the gene matches: 4. CDR3 length: 16 residues. Germline V gives CDR1 LNHDA, CDR2 SQIVND (reference sequence). The CDR3 sequence is CASSVAGVSGANVLTF. In DNA, the CDR3 is TGTGCCAGTAGTGTGGCGGGGGTCTCTGGGGCCAACGTCCTGACTTTC.

V usage is TRBV27 and J usage is TRBJ1-1; 7 bases align to TRBD1. Germline V gene lookup returns CDR1 MNHEY and CDR2 SMNVEV (reference sequence). V gave up 5 bases and J gave up 1 base; unmatched junction bases: 13. The CDR3 totals 17 residues. The CDR3 reads CASSPGKGAHKNTEAFF. Here the CDR3 DNA reads TGTGCCAGCAGTCCCGGGAAGGGGGCGCATAAGAACACTGAAGCTTTCTTT.

A few counts support this clone. This chain uses TRBV19 with TRBJ1-6; D unclear. V lost 7 bases and J lost 15, with 19 bases in between. Germline lookup yields CDR1 LNHDA and CDR2 SQIVND (reference sequence). This CDR3 comprises 13 residues. CDR3 residues: CASTENEARFLHF. DNA of the CDR3: TGTGCCAGTACCGAAAACGAAGCGCGGTTCCTCCACTTT.

The V call is TRBV28, the J call TRBJ1-4; the match to TRBD1 covers 9 bases. The V gene's germline CDR1 is MDHEN and CDR2 SYDVKM. The CDR3 spans 14 residues. With 4 bases clipped from V and 11 bases from J, the junction kept 8 bases outside the gene matches. CDR3 nucleotide sequence: TGTGCCAGCAGTTCCGCCGGGACAGGGAGGAAACTGTTTTTT. It is translated as CASSSAGTGRKLFF.

This rearrangement joins TRBV25-1 to TRBJ2-2; TRBD1 matches at 7 bases. Per germline, CDR1 MGHDK and CDR2 SYGVNS. The J segment lost 2 bases and the V segment lost 6 bases, leaving 3 bases of the junction unmatched. The CDR3 spans 14 residues. In DNA form, the CDR3 reads TGTGCCAGCAGGGACAGGTTTAACACCGGGGAGCTGTTTTTT. It is translated as CASRDRFNTGELFF. Complete variable domain (other parts from reference TRBV25-1 and TRBJ2-2): EADIYQTPRYLVIGTGKKITLECSQTMGHDKMYWYQQDPGMELHLIHYSYGVNSTEKGDLSSESTVSRIRTEHFPLTLESARPSHTSQYLCASRDRFNTGELFFGEGSRLTVL.

The chain combines TRBV4-3 with TRBJ2-1; D not certain. CDR1 is LGHNA and CDR2 is YSLEER in the germline V gene. V was trimmed by 0 bases and J by 9 bases, leaving 9 bases between them. The CDR3 is 13 amino acids. CDR3 loop: CASSQDHGREQFF. The CDR3 coding sequence is TGCGCCAGCAGCCAAGATCATGGCCGTGAGCAGTTCTTC.

The chain has TRBV12-5 and TRBJ2-1, with TRBD2 as a possible D gene (6 bases). The V end lost 4 bases, the J end lost 9 bases, and 13 bases lay between the germline ends. Germline V CDR1 and CDR2: LGHNT, FRNRAP. This CDR3 has 13 residues. The CDR3, as DNA: TGTGCTAGTGGTTCGGGGACTTTATCTGAGCAGTTCTTC. Translating it yields CASGSGTLSEQFF.

This sequence joins TRBV29-1 and TRBJ1-5; TRBD1 matches 9 bases. The V gene's germline CDR1 is SQVTM and CDR2 ANQGSEA. There are 16 residues in the CDR3. J lost 1 base, V lost 6 bases, and 10 bases had no gene match. DNA of the CDR3: TGCAGCGTCCTTACACATGGACAGGGGAGCAATCAGCCCCAGCATTTT. It is translated as CSVLTHGQGSNQPQHF.

This chain uses TRBV5-6 with TRBJ1-5, with D maybe TRBD1 (5 bases). The CDR3 sequence is 14 residues long. Germline V gene data show CDR1 as SGHDT and CDR2 as YYEEEE. Trimming left V 1 base short and J 4 bases short, with 9 bases between. CDR3 coding DNA: TGTGCCAGCAGCTTGTCACAGGTTAATCAGCCCCAGCATTTT. The encoded protein is CASSLSQVNQPQHF. Drawing the rest from reference TRBV5-6 and TRBJ1-5, the complete variable domain is DAGVTQSPTHLIKTRGQQVTLRCSPKSGHDTVSWYQQALGQGPQFIFQYYEEEERQRGNFPDRFSGHQFPNYSSELNVNALLLGDSALYLCASSLSQVNQPQHFGDGTRLSIL.

The chain employs TRBV5-6 and TRBJ2-7; the match to TRBD1 covers 8 bases. The ends lost 4 bases at V and 4 bases at J; junction bases unmatched: 10. CDR3 length: 15 amino acids. From germline, CDR1 is SGHDT and CDR2 YYEEEE. CDR3 in DNA: TGTGCCAGCAGCCCCGAGGCAGGGGGCTATTACGAGCAGTACGTC. As protein: CASSPEAGGYYEQYV.

This sequence joins TRBV19 and TRBJ1-5; D is unresolved. Germline CDR1 LNHDA, CDR2 SQIVND (reference sequence). V lost 11 bases, J lost 2 bases, and 13 bases lay in between. CDR3 length: 13 residues. As DNA, the CDR3 is TGTGCCGGGAGGGCGAGTGGCAATCAGCCCCAGCATTTT. This translates into CAGRASGNQPQHF. Based on the CDR3 plus reference TRBV19 and TRBJ1-5, the full variable domain is DGGITQSPKYLFRKEGQNVTLSCEQNLNHDAMYWYRQDPGQGLRLIYYSQIVNDFQKGDIAEGYSVSREKKESFPLTVTSAQKNPTAFYLCAGRASGNQPQHFGDGTRLSIL.